Listed here are 3 T cell receptor beta chains from one sample, sequenced in a study of blood T cell repertoires in COVID-19. Only in-frame clones appear in the TCRdb table, and some are missing; sequencing was by immunoSEQ multiplex PCR. In the table there are about 250,000 clones, around 87% of which are singletons. The sequenced material came from peripheral blood. These receptor sequences come from a woman aged 55 to 70 with COVID-19, enrolled during active disease.

CDR3 sequence reads: CASSLLRTSGGGRTDTQYF. The DNA for the CDR3 is TGTGCCAGCAGCTTGTTGCGGACTAGCGGGGGGGGACGCACAGATACGCAGTATTTT. The chain joins TRBV5-4 to TRBJ2-3, with 15 bases aligning to TRBD2. Germline V gene data show CDR1 as SGHNT and CDR2 as YYREEE (reference sequence). Trimming cost V 1 base and J 1 base; bases outside gene matches: 7. The CDR3 contains 19 residues.

The rearrangement links TRBV27 to TRBJ1-5, with D unclear. V was clipped by 1 base and J by 4 bases, with 14 bases between them. The CDR3 runs 16 residues. The germline V gene has CDR1 MNHEY and CDR2 SMNVEV (reference sequence). The CDR3 coding sequence is TGTGCCAGCAGTTTATTGAGCCCCCGGGGAAATCAGCCCCAGCATTTT. Protein product: CASSLLSPRGNQPQHF.

V is TRBV6-1 and J is TRBJ1-2, with TRBD1 matching 7 bases. In germline, CDR1 is MNHNS, CDR2 SASEGT. CDR3 length equals 14 residues. Trimming removed 7 bases from V and 4 bases from J; junction bases left unmatched: 9. The CDR3 reads CASTRQGGPYGYTF. The CDR3 DNA sequence: TGTGCCAGCACCCGACAGGGTGGTCCCTATGGCTACACCTTC.